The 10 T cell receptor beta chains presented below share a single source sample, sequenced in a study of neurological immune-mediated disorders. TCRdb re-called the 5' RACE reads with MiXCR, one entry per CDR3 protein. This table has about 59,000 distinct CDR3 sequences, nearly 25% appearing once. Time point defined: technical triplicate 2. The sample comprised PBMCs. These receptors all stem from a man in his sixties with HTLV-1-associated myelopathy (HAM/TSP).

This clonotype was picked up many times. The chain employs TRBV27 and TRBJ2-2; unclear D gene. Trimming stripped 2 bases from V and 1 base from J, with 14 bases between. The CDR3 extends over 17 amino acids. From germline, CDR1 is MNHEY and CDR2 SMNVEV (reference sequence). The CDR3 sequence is CASSLNGPVVNTGELFF. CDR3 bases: TGTGCCAGCAGTTTAAATGGCCCGGTGGTGAACACCGGGGAGCTGTTTTTT.

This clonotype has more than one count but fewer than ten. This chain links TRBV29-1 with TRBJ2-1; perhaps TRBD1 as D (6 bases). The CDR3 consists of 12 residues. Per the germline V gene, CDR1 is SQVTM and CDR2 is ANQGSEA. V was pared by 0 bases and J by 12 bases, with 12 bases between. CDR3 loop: CSVEDVGAWQFF. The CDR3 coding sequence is TGCAGCGTTGAAGATGTGGGGGCTTGGCAGTTCTTC.

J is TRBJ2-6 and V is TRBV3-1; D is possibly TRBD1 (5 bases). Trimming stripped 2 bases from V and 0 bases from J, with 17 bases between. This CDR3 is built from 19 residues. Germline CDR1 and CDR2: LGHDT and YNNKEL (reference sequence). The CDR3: CASSQNGAATYSGANVLTF. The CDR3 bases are TGTGCCAGCAGCCAAAATGGGGCAGCTACGTACTCTGGGGCCAACGTCCTGACTTTC.

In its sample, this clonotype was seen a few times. CDR3 amino acids: CASGTETYEQYF. The DNA of the CDR3 is TGTGCCAGCGGGACAGAGACCTACGAGCAGTACTTC. This chain joins TRBV6-1 and TRBJ2-7, with 7 positions matching TRBD1. The germline CDR1 and CDR2 sequences are MNHNS and SASEGT. The CDR3 extends over 12 amino acids. J was trimmed by 2 bases and V by 8 bases; bases with no gene match: 3.

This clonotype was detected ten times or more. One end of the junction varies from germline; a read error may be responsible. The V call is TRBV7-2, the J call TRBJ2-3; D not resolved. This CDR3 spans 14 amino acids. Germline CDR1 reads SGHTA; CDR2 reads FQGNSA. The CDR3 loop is CVSSLTFRADTQYF. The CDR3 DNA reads TGTGTCAGCAGTTTAACCTTTCGGGCAGATACGCAGTATTTT.

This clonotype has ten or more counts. CDR3 sequence (DNA): TGTGCCAGCAGCTTCGACAGGGCCCCCTACAATGAGCAGTTCTTC. Its protein product is CASSFDRAPYNEQFF. The V and J genes are TRBV5-8 and TRBJ2-1; 7 nucleotides agree with TRBD1. This CDR3 comprises 15 residues. CDR1 is SGHTS, CDR2 YDEGEE, per germline. The ends lost 2 bases at V and 2 bases at J; junction bases unmatched: 4.

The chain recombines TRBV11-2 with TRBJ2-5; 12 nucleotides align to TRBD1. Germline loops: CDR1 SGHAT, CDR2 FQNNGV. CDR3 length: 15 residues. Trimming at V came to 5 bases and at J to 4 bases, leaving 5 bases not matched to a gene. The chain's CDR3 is CASSLLGQGAETQYF. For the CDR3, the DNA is TGTGCCAGCAGCCTGCTGGGACAGGGGGCAGAGACCCAGTACTTC.

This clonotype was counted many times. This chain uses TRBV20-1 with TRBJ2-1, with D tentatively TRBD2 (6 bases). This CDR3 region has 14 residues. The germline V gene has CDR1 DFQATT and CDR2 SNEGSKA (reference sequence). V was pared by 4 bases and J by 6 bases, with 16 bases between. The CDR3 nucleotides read TGCAGTGCTATCCAGACTAGTGAGGGCAATGAGCAGTTCTTC. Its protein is CSAIQTSEGNEQFF.

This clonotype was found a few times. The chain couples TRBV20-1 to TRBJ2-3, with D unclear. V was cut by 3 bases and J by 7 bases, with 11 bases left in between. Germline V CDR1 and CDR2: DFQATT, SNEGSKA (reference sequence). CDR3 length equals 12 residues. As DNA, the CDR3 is TGCAGTGCTAGGGTGGATCGAAATACGCAGTATTTT. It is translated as CSARVDRNTQYF.

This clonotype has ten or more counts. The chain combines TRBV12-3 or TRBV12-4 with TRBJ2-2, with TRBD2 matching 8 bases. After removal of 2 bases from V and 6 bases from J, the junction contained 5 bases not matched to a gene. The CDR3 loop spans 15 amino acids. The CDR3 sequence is CASSLTGRASGELFF. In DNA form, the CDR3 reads TGTGCCAGCAGTTTAACCGGGAGGGCCTCCGGGGAGCTGTTTTTT.